The 28 T cell receptor beta chains presented below share a single source sample, sequenced in a study of memory CD4+ T cells and cytomegalovirus serostatus. The sort gate was single viable CD3+CD4+CD8-CD45RO+ cells for memory CD4+ T cells. Clones were sequenced by immunoSEQ multiplex PCR, and TCRdb holds only the in-frame ones, with some missing. The table records tens of thousands of clones, about three quarters of them present only once. The material sequenced was memory CD4+ T cells from blood. These receptors were obtained from an adult in good health and CMV-seropositive.

The chain couples TRBV7-7 to TRBJ2-2; D is possibly TRBD2 (6 bases). The CDR3 totals 16 residues. Germline V CDR1 and CDR2: SSHAT, FNYEAQ (reference sequence). V lost 10 bases and J 7 bases, leaving 25 bases between the germline ends. CDR3 loop: CATNPRGLASGGELFF. The CDR3 DNA is TGTGCCACTAACCCTCGGGGGTTAGCCTCCGGCGGGGAGCTGTTTTTT.

The V gene is TRBV27, the J gene TRBJ1-1; 10 bases are a match to TRBD1. Per germline, CDR1 MNHEY and CDR2 SMNVEV (reference sequence). V lost 5 bases and J lost 4; bases outside the gene matches: 7. The length of the CDR3 is 15 residues. Here the CDR3 DNA reads TGTGCCAGCAGTACGACAGGGGGCTGGGGCACTGAAGCTTTCTTT. This encodes CASSTTGGWGTEAFF.

The chain joins TRBV5-4 to TRBJ2-1; 10 bases are a match to TRBD2. J lost 8 bases, V lost 3 bases, and 5 bases had no gene match. This CDR3 region has 14 residues. Germline V gene data show CDR1 as SGHNT and CDR2 as YYREEE (reference sequence). The CDR3 DNA is TGTGCCAGCAGCTCAGCTCTAGCGGGAGATGAGCAGTTCTTC. Residues: CASSSALAGDEQFF.

The chain carries TRBV18 and TRBJ2-3, with 9 nucleotides matching TRBD2. Looked up from germline, CDR1 is KGHSH and CDR2 is LQKENI. This CDR3 region has 14 residues. Germline trimming cut 3 bases from V and 6 bases from J; bases unmatched to any gene: 4. In DNA, the CDR3 is TGTGCCAGCTCACCGCTTAGCGGGAGCGATACGCAGTATTTT. Its translation is CASSPLSGSDTQYF.

The chain carries TRBV11-2 and TRBJ1-2; a weak D match, TRBD1 (5 bases). The CDR3 covers 14 residues. V was cut by 2 bases and J by 8 bases, with 15 bases left in between. Germline CDR1 is SGHAT and CDR2 is FQNNGV. The CDR3 region has the DNA TGTGCCAGCAGCTTAAACAGGTTGTCGAAGGGCTACACCTTC. It is translated as CASSLNRLSKGYTF.

This sequence joins TRBV6-5 and TRBJ1-2; D unresolved. There are 15 residues in the CDR3. V dropped 2 bases and J dropped 4 bases, with 14 bases sitting between them. Looked up from germline, CDR1 is MNHEY and CDR2 is SVGAGI. CDR3 bases: TGTGCCAGCAGTTACCGGGTGGAGGACCCCTATGGCTACACCTTC. Translating gives CASSYRVEDPYGYTF.

This clone is a singleton in its sample. CDR3 sequence: CAWSVGANQPQHF. CDR3 nucleotide sequence: TGTGCCTGGAGTGTAGGGGCCAATCAGCCCCAGCATTTT. The chain has TRBV30 and TRBJ1-5; D might be TRBD1 (5 bases). V lost 0 bases and J 3 bases, leaving 6 bases between the germline ends. CDR1 is GTSNPN and CDR2 is SVGIG in the germline V gene (reference sequence). The CDR3 is 13 amino acids. The variable domain in full, with the rest retrieved from reference TRBV30 and TRBJ1-5, is SQTIHQWPATLVQPVGSPLSLECTVEGTSNPNLYWYRQAAGRGLQLLFYSVGIGQISSEVPQNLSASRPQDRQFILSSKKLLLSDSGFYLCAWSVGANQPQHFGDGTRLSIL.

Remarks on this clone: At one boundary the junction diverges from the germline segment, which might be a read error. The V call is TRBV15, the J call TRBJ1-2, with TRBD1 as a possible D gene (6 bases). Per germline, CDR1 LNHNV and CDR2 YYDKDF (reference sequence). The CDR3 covers 15 residues. CDR3 nucleotide sequence: TGTGCCACCGGCAGAGATTCCCTCCTGACAGGTGGCTACACCTTC. It codes for CATGRDSLLTGGYTF.

The chain couples TRBV5-1 to TRBJ2-1; D call uncertain. Germline V gene lookup returns CDR1 SGHRS and CDR2 YFSETQ. This CDR3 is built from 11 residues. Between the trimmed V and J ends, which lost 2 bases and 7 bases, there was a span of 4 bases. CDR3 sequence: CASSLLNEQFF. The CDR3 nucleotides read TGCGCCAGCAGCTTATTGAATGAGCAGTTCTTC.

This clone was recorded once. CDR3 coding DNA: TGTGCCAGCAGCTTAGTTCGGGACGGATTGTCTGGGGCCAACGTCCTGACTTTC. It translates to CASSLVRDGLSGANVLTF. V and J are TRBV11-2 and TRBJ2-6; the D gene could be TRBD1 or TRBD2 (5 bases each). Trimming stripped 1 base from V and 1 base from J, with 14 bases between. Germline V CDR1 and CDR2: SGHAT, FQNNGV. The CDR3 totals 18 residues.

The rearrangement joins TRBV5-1 to TRBJ2-1, with 10 positions matching TRBD2. Germline assignment: CDR1 SGHRS and CDR2 YFSETQ. CDR3 size: 17 residues. V was pared by 4 bases and J by 0 bases, with 7 bases of the junction left unmatched. CDR3 sequence reads: CASSASSGGSSYNEQFF. The CDR3 nucleotides read TGCGCCAGCAGCGCCTCTAGCGGGGGTAGCTCCTACAATGAGCAGTTCTTC. The full variable domain, completed using reference TRBV5-1 and TRBJ2-1, is KAGVTQTPRYLIKTRGQQVTLSCSPISGHRSVSWYQQTPGQGLQFLFEYFSETQRNKGNFPGRFSGRQFSNSRSEMNVSTLELGDSALYLCASSASSGGSSYNEQFFGPGTRLTVL.

J is TRBJ1-4 and V is TRBV30; maybe TRBD1 (5 bases). V shed 7 bases and J shed 7 bases, with 16 bases lying between them. Germline V gene data show CDR1 as GTSNPN and CDR2 as SVGIG (reference sequence). The CDR3 extends over 13 amino acids. In DNA form, the CDR3 reads TGTGCCTTTCTGGGGGGGTCGGGTGAAAAACTGTTTTTT. Its protein product is CAFLGGSGEKLFF.

The gene calls are TRBV5-1 and TRBJ1-2, with D perhaps TRBD1 (6 bases). Trimming cost V 4 bases and J 8 bases, with 15 bases left between them. This CDR3 is built from 13 residues. The germline gives CDR1 SGHRS, CDR2 YFSETQ. The chain's CDR3 is CASSQGQGGGYTF. The DNA for the CDR3 is TGCGCCAGCAGCCAGGGACAAGGTGGCGGCTACACCTTC.

This clone has only a few counts. The V gene is TRBV9, the J gene TRBJ1-2; TRBD1 is a possible D gene (6 bases). Trimming took off 4 bases at V and 0 bases at J, with 13 bases between the two ends. Per the germline V gene, CDR1 is SGDLS and CDR2 is YYNGEE. There are 15 residues in the CDR3. The CDR3 coding sequence is TGTGCCAGCAGCCCAAGGACAGATTCTAACTATGGCTACACCTTC. It translates to CASSPRTDSNYGYTF.

The CDR3 nucleotides read TGTGCCAGCTCACGCGAAGAACCGGGACAGGGGGGAACCGAGCAGTACTTC. It codes for CASSREEPGQGGTEQYF. The chain uses TRBV18 and TRBJ2-7, with 11 bases aligning to TRBD1. The CDR3 is 17 amino acids. Trimming cost V 4 bases and J 6 bases; bases outside gene matches: 14. Looked up from germline, CDR1 is KGHSH and CDR2 is LQKENI.

By sample share, this clone is medium-sized. J is TRBJ1-4 and V is TRBV18; D call uncertain. Germline CDR1 is KGHSH and CDR2 is LQKENI. The V end lost 3 bases, the J end lost 7 bases, and 18 bases lay between the germline ends. This CDR3 is built from 16 residues. The chain's CDR3 is CASSPPREGLGEKLFF. CDR3 coding DNA: TGTGCCAGCTCACCCCCCCGGGAGGGTTTGGGTGAAAAACTGTTTTTT.

This clone has more than one count but fewer than ten. The rearrangement joins TRBV14 to TRBJ2-1; 13 bases agree with TRBD2. This CDR3 region has 15 residues. Germline CDR1 is SGHDN and CDR2 is FVKESK. The V segment lost 4 bases and the J segment 9 bases; nucleotides outside the gene matches: 6. The chain's CDR3 is CASSLIGLAGVEQFF. For the CDR3, the DNA is TGTGCCAGCAGCCTGATCGGACTAGCGGGAGTTGAGCAGTTCTTC.

This chain joins TRBV7-9 and TRBJ1-1; TRBD1 might be the D (5 bases). Trimming removed 3 bases from V and 11 bases from J, with 16 bases in between. The CDR3 sequence is 13 residues long. CDR1 is SEHNR, CDR2 FQNEAQ, per germline (reference sequence). DNA for the CDR3: TGTGCCAGCAGCTTTTCTGGGGCATTTTGGGCTTTCTTT. It yields the protein CASSFSGAFWAFF.

This chain connects TRBV6-5 to TRBJ1-2, with a possible D match to TRBD1 (6 bases). The CDR3 has 13 residues. Germline V gene data show CDR1 as MNHEY and CDR2 as SVGAGI. The germline V and J ends were trimmed by 2 bases and 9 bases, with 13 bases remaining between them. CDR3 sequence (DNA): TGTGCCAGCAGTTACGACAAACAGGGACGCTACACCTTC. This gives the protein CASSYDKQGRYTF.

This clone was detected a few times. The rearrangement joins TRBV6-6 to TRBJ2-4; D perhaps matches TRBD2 (5 bases). The V gene lost 3 bases and the J gene lost 8 bases, with 11 bases spanning the gap. The germline V gene has CDR1 MNHNY and CDR2 SVGAGI (reference sequence). CDR3 size: 13 residues. Written as DNA, the CDR3 is TGTGCCAGCAGTTATCCGAAGGAGGACATTCAGTACTTC. Amino acid sequence: CASSYPKEDIQYF.

J is TRBJ2-5 and V is TRBV6-1; possibly TRBD1 for D (6 bases). The V gene's germline CDR1 is MNHNS and CDR2 SASEGT. V lost 8 bases to trimming and J lost 2 bases, with 12 bases between them. The CDR3 contains 13 residues. CDR3 DNA sequence: TGTGCCAGCGGTATCGGACAGCAAGAGACCCAGTACTTC. Its translation: CASGIGQQETQYF.

The chain uses TRBV9 and TRBJ2-2; D may be TRBD2 (6 bases). The V end lost 3 bases, the J end lost 1 base, and 10 bases lay between the germline ends. The CDR3 extends over 15 amino acids. Germline-derived CDR1 and CDR2 are SGDLS and YYNGEE. In nucleotides, the CDR3 is TGTGCCAGCAGCGGGGGTAGCGGGAACACCGGGGAGCTGTTTTTT. Its translation is CASSGGSGNTGELFF.

The chain links TRBV19 to TRBJ2-7; 8 nucleotides agree with TRBD2. J was trimmed by 4 bases and V by 6 bases; bases with no gene match: 5. The CDR3 consists of 13 residues. Germline CDR1 is LNHDA and CDR2 is SQIVND (reference sequence). The CDR3 bases are TGTGCCAGTAGCTCGGGAGGGGGATACGAGCAGTACTTC. This gives the protein CASSSGGGYEQYF.

CDR3 in amino acids: CASSYASRTGGSTEAFF. The CDR3 coding sequence is TGTGCCAGCAGCTACGCATCTCGGACAGGGGGAAGCACTGAAGCTTTCTTT. This chain links TRBV13 with TRBJ1-1; 10 bases fit TRBD1. Germline CDR1 PRHDT, CDR2 FYEKMQ (reference sequence). Trimming removed 4 bases from V and 4 bases from J; junction bases left unmatched: 12. The CDR3 loop spans 17 amino acids.

The chain couples TRBV21-1 to TRBJ2-7; the D call of TRBD2 is as the table states it, not checked on the DNA. TRBV21-1 is flagged as a pseudogene. The CDR3 is 17 amino acids. The CDR3 sequence: CASSERARPRTSYEQYV. As DNA, the CDR3 is TGTGCCAGCAGCGAAAGGGCTCGTCCGAGGACTTCCTACGAGCAGTACGTC.

V gene TRBV19 combines with J gene TRBJ1-5; possibly TRBD1 for D (6 bases). The CDR3 runs 14 residues. The germline CDR1 and CDR2 sequences are LNHDA and SQIVND (reference sequence). Trimming removed 6 bases from V and 6 bases from J, with 15 bases in between. CDR3 loop: CASRIPGAGQPQHF. Written as DNA, the CDR3 is TGTGCCAGTAGAATACCAGGGGCCGGTCAGCCCCAGCATTTT.

This clone was detected once. The V gene is TRBV9, the J gene TRBJ2-7; D remains unclear. Germline V gives CDR1 SGDLS, CDR2 YYNGEE. The CDR3 has 16 residues. V gave up 0 bases and J gave up 2 bases, with 15 bases separating them. The CDR3 sequence: CASSVGGGSDTYEQYF. The CDR3 region has the DNA TGTGCCAGCAGCGTAGGGGGTGGGTCAGATACCTACGAGCAGTACTTC.

The V and J genes are TRBV6-5 and TRBJ2-2; TRBD2 matches at 7 bases. The V and J ends lost 5 bases and 6 bases, in that order; junction bases with no gene match: 3. The CDR3 loop spans 13 amino acids. Looked up from germline, CDR1 is MNHEY and CDR2 is SVGAGI. The CDR3 DNA reads TGTGCCAGCAGTGAGACTAGCCCCGGGGAGCTGTTTTTT. It yields the protein CASSETSPGELFF.